Following are 6 T cell receptor beta chains from one sample sequenced in a study of graft-versus-host responses after intestinal transplantation (dated by TCRdb to the early 2020s). Libraries were made using the immunoSEQ multiplex PCR assay. TCRdb re-hosts the immuneACCESS table, in-frame sequences only. Its copies lack some clones; in the studies checked, an unresolved V gene accounts for under half of them, and the cause for the rest is not known. A total of around 67,000 clones appear in this sample, around 82% of them only once. Clones ranked in the top ten supply around 0.37% of the sample. These TCRs' antigens remain unknown. Sample time point, as interpreted from the label and publication: cells obtained before transplantation from donor or recipient. The material was unstimulated CD4+ T cells sorted from spleen or lymph node cells, obtained before transplant. The receptors shown here come from a human donor who was the organ donor for an intestinal transplant.

In DNA form, the CDR3 reads TGTGCCAGTGGACTAGCGGGCAGCACAGATACGCAGTATTTT. Translated, it gives CASGLAGSTDTQYF. V gene TRBV9 combines with J gene TRBJ2-3, with TRBD2 identical over 11 bases. This CDR3 has 14 residues. Germline V gene sequence: CDR1 SGDLS, CDR2 YYNGEE. The V segment lost 8 bases and the J segment 0 bases; nucleotides outside the gene matches: 2. The full variable domain, its missing parts supplied by reference TRBV9 and TRBJ2-3, is DSGVTQTPKHLITATGQRVTLRCSPRSGDLSVYWYQQSLDQGLQFLIQYYNGEERAKGNILERFSAQQFPDLHSELNLSSLELGDSALYFCASGLAGSTDTQYFGPGTRLTVL.

This clone turned up a few times. The V call is TRBV18, the J call TRBJ2-6; TRBD1 aligns across 8 bases. The CDR3 consists of 18 residues. CDR1 KGHSH and CDR2 LQKENI come from the germline V gene. V was pared by 2 bases and J by 2 bases, with 8 bases of the junction left unmatched. CDR3 protein: CASSPSAGGIAGANVLTF. CDR3 in DNA: TGTGCCAGCTCACCAAGCGCAGGGGGCATAGCTGGGGCCAACGTCCTGACTTTC.

V gene TRBV11-2 combines with J gene TRBJ1-2; no definite D call. The CDR3 covers 13 residues. V shed 3 bases and J shed 7 bases, with 12 bases lying between them. The germline CDR1 and CDR2 sequences are SGHAT and FQNNGV. The CDR3 region is CASSFTDVAGYTF. The CDR3 nucleotides are TGTGCCAGCAGCTTTACGGATGTAGCTGGCTACACCTTC.

The chain carries TRBV18 and TRBJ1-6; no clear D gene. V was pared by 1 base and J by 6 bases, with 13 bases between. The CDR3 totals 16 residues. Germline V gene lookup returns CDR1 KGHSH and CDR2 LQKENI. CDR3 DNA: TGTGCCAGCTCACCACTGGCGGGCGAGGGTAATTCACCCCTCCACTTT. Encoded protein: CASSPLAGEGNSPLHF.

V usage is TRBV28 and J usage is TRBJ2-2, with TRBD1 matching over 7 bases. The CDR3 loop spans 16 amino acids. Germline V lookup: CDR1 MDHEN, CDR2 SYDVKM. Trimming removed 4 bases from V and 5 bases from J; junction bases left unmatched: 10. CDR3 residues: CASSSPSDRVTGELFF. Here the CDR3 DNA reads TGTGCCAGCAGTTCACCCAGTGACAGGGTGACCGGGGAGCTGTTTTTT.

V and J are TRBV2 and TRBJ2-2; possibly TRBD1 for D (6 bases). Germline CDR1 is SNHLY and CDR2 is FYNNEI. V lost 7 bases, J lost 4 bases, and 13 bases lay in between. The CDR3 runs to 14 residues. CDR3 residues: CASTSSGATGELFF. DNA for the CDR3: TGTGCCAGCACAAGTTCAGGGGCCACCGGGGAGCTGTTTTTT.